The present T cell receptor beta chain was sequenced within a study of T cell repertoires in cytomegalovirus infection. As for the study in general: Evidence of both CMV infection and a matching HLA type came from public TCR beta signatures.

Whole-study results and caveats: Totalled public TCR beta family frequency picked out people who carried CMV plus the relevant HLA. It was HLA-C-restricted CMV-specific TCR beta clonotypes that dominated the response ex vivo.

This clonotype turned up a few times. Antigen: not known. The CDR3 is 15 amino acids. V was clipped by 3 bases and J by 4 bases, with 15 bases between them. TCRdb re-called the reads through MiXCR, storing one row per CDR3 protein. The sample has 150,000 to 200,000 distinct CDR3 sequences; over 25% are singletons. The sample was PBMCs. The TCR was taken from a human donor in good health (CMV status not recorded). Some clones in this sample may be carry-over from other donors' samples. The V gene is TRBV12-3 or TRBV12-4, the J gene TRBJ1-1, with D perhaps matching TRBD1 (5 bases). The CDR3 DNA reads TGTGCCAGCAGTTTTAAGAGGGGTTACGGCACTGAAGCTTTCTTT. This translates into CASSFKRGYGTEAFF.